One T cell receptor beta chain is described in this entry. Its antigen is not known. This specimen belongs to a study of post-analysis software for immune sequencing data. Whole-study context: Relapsing-remitting, secondary progressive and progressive-relapsing forms made up the multiple sclerosis disease courses.

Tagging with unique molecular identifiers was a feature of the TCR beta cDNA libraries. The source material, 1 to 10 million T cells, gave rise to approximately 520,000 cDNA molecules. TCRdb fed the PCR reads into MiXCR, producing one record per CDR3 protein. The profile covers fewer than 600,000 distinct CDR3 sequences, with approximately 45% appearing a single time and about 12% taken by the ten largest. The CDR3 runs 15 residues. V was pared by 8 bases and J by 2 bases, with 11 bases of the junction left unmatched. The V gene's germline CDR1 is MDHEN and CDR2 SYDVKM. Findings and caveats of the study: Those with multiple sclerosis, the patient group, showed significantly lower normalized Chao1 diversity than controls. By F measure, strong co-clustering occurred among samples prepared in the same batch. Patients had higher frequencies than controls of five or six TRBV segments, including TRBV5-6, TRBV5-1 and TRBV20-1.

The sequenced material came from blood. This TCR derives from a girl aged 10 to 17 with multiple sclerosis. J is TRBJ2-5 and V is TRBV28; 7 bases are shared with TRBD1. In DNA, the CDR3 is TGTGCCAGCCTTAGCCCGGGACAGATACAAGAGACCCAGTACTTC. Translating gives CASLSPGQIQETQYF.